The 2 T cell receptor beta chains listed next were all sequenced from one sample in a study of T cells expressing NK-cell markers. Following a re-call of the 5' RACE reads, TCRdb has one entry per CDR3 protein and lacks DNA. Its table lists about 260,000 distinct CDR3 sequences. Input material: blood T cells: a sorted CD56 or NKG2C T cell subset, CD4+ or CD8+ T cells, or bulk PBMC T cells (not recorded which). These receptors originate from a man between 18 and 29 years old in good health.

The rearrangement links TRBV6-5 to TRBJ1-5; TCRdb's D call, TRBD1, is unchecked because there is no DNA. The germline gives CDR1 MNHEY, CDR2 SVGAGI. CDR3 length: 15 amino acids. Here the CDR3 reads CASSLKGAINQPQHF.

CDR3 amino acids: CASSQNPTSGRRTDTQYF. This sequence joins TRBV3-1 and TRBJ2-3; TCRdb selects TRBD2, and the lack of DNA leaves this call unchecked. The CDR3 contains 18 residues. Germline V gene lookup returns CDR1 LGHDT and CDR2 YNNKEL (reference sequence).